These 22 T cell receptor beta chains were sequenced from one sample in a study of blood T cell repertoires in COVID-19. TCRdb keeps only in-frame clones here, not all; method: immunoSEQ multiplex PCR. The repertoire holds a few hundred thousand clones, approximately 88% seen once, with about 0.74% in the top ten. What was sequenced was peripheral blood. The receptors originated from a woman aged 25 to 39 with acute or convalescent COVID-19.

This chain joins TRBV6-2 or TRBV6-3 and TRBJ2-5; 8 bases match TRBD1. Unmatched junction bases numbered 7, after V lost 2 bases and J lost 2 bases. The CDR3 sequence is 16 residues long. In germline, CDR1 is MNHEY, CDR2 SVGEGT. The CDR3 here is CASSYHRQGQQETQYF. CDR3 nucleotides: TGTGCCAGCAGTTACCACAGACAGGGGCAACAAGAGACCCAGTACTTC.

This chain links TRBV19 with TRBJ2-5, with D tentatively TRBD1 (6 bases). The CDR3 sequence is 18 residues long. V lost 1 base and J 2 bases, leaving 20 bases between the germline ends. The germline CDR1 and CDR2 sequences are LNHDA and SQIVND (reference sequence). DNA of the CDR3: TGTGCCAGTAGTATAGGGTTCGGGGACACTATTACTCAAGAGACCCAGTACTTC. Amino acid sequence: CASSIGFGDTITQETQYF.

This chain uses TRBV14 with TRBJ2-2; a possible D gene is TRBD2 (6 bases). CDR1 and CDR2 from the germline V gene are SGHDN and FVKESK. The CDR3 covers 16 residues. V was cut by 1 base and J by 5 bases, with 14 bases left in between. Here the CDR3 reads CASSQGPGGWTGELFF. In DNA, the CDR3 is TGTGCCAGCAGCCAAGGGCCCGGAGGGTGGACCGGGGAGCTGTTTTTT.

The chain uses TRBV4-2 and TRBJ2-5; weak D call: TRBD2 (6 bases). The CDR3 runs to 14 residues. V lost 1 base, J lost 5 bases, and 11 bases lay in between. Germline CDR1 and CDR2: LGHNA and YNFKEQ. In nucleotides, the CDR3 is TGTGCCAGCAGCCAAGGACTAGGCTTGGAGACCCAGTACTTC. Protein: CASSQGLGLETQYF.

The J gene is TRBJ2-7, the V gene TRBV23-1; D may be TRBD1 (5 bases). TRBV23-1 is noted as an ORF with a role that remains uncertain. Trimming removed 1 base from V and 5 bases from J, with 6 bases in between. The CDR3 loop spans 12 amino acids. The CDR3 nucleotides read TGCGCCAGCAGTCAATGGGGCCACGAGCAGTACTTC. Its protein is CASSQWGHEQYF.

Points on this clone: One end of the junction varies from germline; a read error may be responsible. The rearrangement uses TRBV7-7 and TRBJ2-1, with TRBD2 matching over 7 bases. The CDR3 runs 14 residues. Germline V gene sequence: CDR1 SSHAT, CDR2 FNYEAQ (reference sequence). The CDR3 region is CASSAGLVSDEQFF. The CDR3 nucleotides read TGTGCTAGCAGCGCCGGACTAGTTAGCGATGAGCAGTTCTTC.

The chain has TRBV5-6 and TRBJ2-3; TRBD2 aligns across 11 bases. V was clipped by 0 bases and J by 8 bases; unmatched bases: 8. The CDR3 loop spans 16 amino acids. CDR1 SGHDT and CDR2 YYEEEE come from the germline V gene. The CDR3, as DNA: TGTGCCAGCAGCTTGGTAACTAGCGGGAGAGAGGGTACGCAGTATTTT. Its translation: CASSLVTSGREGTQYF.

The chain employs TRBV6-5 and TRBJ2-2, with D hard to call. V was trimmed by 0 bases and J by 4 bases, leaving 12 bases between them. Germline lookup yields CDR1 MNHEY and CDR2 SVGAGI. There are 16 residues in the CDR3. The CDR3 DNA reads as TGTGCCAGCAGTTACTCGGGCTCCTTCCTCACCGGGGAGCTGTTTTTT. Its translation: CASSYSGSFLTGELFF.

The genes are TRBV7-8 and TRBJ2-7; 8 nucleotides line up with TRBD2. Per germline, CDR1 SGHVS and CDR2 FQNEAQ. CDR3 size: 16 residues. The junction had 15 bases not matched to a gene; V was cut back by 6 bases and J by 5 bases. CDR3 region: CASRKSLSGSPHEQYF. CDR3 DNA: TGTGCCAGCAGGAAGAGCCTAAGCGGGAGCCCCCACGAGCAGTACTTC.

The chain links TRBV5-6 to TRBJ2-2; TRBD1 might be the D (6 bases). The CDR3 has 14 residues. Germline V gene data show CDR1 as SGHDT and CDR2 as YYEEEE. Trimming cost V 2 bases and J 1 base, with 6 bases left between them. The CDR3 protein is CASSLQGNTGELFF. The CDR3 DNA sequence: TGTGCCAGCAGCTTACAGGGGAACACCGGGGAGCTGTTTTTT.

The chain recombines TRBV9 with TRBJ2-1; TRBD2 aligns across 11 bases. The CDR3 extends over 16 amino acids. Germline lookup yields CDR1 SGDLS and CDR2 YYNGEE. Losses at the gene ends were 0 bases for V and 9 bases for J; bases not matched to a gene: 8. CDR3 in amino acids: CASSVVSGRASGEQFF. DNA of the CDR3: TGTGCCAGCAGCGTAGTTAGCGGGAGGGCTAGCGGTGAGCAGTTCTTC.

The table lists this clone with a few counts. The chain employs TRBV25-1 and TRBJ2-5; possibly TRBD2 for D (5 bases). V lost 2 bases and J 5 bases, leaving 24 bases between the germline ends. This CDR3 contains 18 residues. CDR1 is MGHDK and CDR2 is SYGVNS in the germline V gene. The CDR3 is CASSEDTPYSGRTETQYF. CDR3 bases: TGTGCCAGCAGTGAAGATACCCCATATTCCGGCCGGACTGAGACCCAGTACTTC.

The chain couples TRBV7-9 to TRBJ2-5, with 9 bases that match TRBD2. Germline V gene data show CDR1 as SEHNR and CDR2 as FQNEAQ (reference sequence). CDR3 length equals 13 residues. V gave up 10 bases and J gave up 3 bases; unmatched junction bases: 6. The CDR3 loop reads CATRAGGKETQYF. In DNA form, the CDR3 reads TGTGCCACCCGTGCGGGGGGGAAAGAGACCCAGTACTTC.

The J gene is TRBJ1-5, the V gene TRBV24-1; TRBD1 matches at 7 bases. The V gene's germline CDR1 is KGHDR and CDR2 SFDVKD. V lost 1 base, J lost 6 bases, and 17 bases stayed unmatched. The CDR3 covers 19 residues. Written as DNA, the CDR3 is TGTGCCACCAGTGATTTTTCTAATTGGGGCCCCAGGGGGAGTCAGCCCCAGCATTTT. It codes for CATSDFSNWGPRGSQPQHF.

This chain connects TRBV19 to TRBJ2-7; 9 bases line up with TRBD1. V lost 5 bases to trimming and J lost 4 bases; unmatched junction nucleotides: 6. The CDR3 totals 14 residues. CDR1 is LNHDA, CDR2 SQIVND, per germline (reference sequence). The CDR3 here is CASSVGTGLYEQYF. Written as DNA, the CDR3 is TGTGCCAGTAGTGTGGGGACAGGGTTGTACGAGCAGTACTTC.

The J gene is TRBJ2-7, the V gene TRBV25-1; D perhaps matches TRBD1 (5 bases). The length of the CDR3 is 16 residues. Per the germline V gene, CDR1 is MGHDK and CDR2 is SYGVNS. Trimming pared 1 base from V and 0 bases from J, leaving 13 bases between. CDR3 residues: CASSESRGQTSYEQYF. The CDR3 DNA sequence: TGTGCCAGCAGTGAATCCAGAGGACAAACCTCCTACGAGCAGTACTTC.

The CDR3 sequence is CASSGGQGEWETQYF. CDR3 DNA: TGTGCCAGCAGCGGGGGACAGGGAGAGTGGGAGACCCAGTACTTC. The chain carries TRBV5-6 and TRBJ2-5; 9 bases line up with TRBD1. J lost 5 bases, V lost 4 bases, and 9 bases had no gene match. CDR1 and CDR2 (germline): SGHDT, YYEEEE. CDR3 size: 15 residues.

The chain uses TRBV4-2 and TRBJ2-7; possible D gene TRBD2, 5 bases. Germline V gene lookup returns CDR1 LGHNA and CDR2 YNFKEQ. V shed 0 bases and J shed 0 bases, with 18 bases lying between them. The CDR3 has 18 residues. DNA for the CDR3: TGTGCCAGCAGCCAAGATATTCCGCTAGCAGGAGGCTCCTACGAGCAGTACTTC. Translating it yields CASSQDIPLAGGSYEQYF.

The CDR3 nucleotides are TGTGCCAGCAGCCAAGGGTCGCAGGTTCTTAGGTGGGAAAAACTGTTTTTT. Protein product: CASSQGSQVLRWEKLFF. The chain uses TRBV14 and TRBJ1-4; no clear D. Per the germline V gene, CDR1 is SGHDN and CDR2 is FVKESK. Between the trimmed V and J ends, which lost 1 base and 8 bases, there was a span of 20 bases. The CDR3 is made up of 17 amino acids.

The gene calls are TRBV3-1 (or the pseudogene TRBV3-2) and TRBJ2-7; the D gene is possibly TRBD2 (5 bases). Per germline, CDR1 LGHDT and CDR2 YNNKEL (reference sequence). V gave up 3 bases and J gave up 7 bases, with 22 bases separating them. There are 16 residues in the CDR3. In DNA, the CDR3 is TGTGCCAGCAGCCATGAGTTTGGCGGGTACTTCGGGGAGCAGTACTTC. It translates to CASSHEFGGYFGEQYF.

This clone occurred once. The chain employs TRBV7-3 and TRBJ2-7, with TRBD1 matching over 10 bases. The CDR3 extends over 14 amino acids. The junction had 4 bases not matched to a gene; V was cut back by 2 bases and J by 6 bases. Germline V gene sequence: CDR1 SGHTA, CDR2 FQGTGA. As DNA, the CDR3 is TGTGCCAGCAGCTTAGGGACAGGGGCAGGCGAGCAGTACTTC. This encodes CASSLGTGAGEQYF.

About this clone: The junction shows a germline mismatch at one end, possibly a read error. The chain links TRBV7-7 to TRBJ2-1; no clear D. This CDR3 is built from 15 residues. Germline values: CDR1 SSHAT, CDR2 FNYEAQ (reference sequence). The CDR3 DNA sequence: TGTGCTAGCAGCTTAGAGGCCGGTAGAGCGAATGAGCAGTTCTTC. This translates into CASSLEAGRANEQFF.